The source of this TCR beta chain is a study of blood T cells in healthy people across ages. Across the study: Capture via template switching afforded approximately one barcoded beta molecule per two T cells. Findings and limits, study-wide: It was held that the diversity estimates obtained from one million T cells were underestimates. A greater number of naive CD4+ cells and higher diversity distinguished long-lived donors from aged donors.

This clonotype has at least ten counts. Its antigen remains unidentified. The donors, all healthy, were Caucasians living in Russia, aged about 6 to 90. Sample-barcoded 5' priming and a J-beta primer mix drove a second PCR of roughly 7 to 11 cycles. MiXCR was run by TCRdb on the 5' RACE reads, yielding one entry per CDR3 protein. Of fewer than 900,000 distinct CDR3 sequences listed, roughly 40% were seen once; the top ten hold roughly 13%. The germline V gene has CDR1 SGHRS and CDR2 YFSETQ. CDR3 size: 14 residues. Germline trimming cut 5 bases from V and 3 bases from J; bases unmatched to any gene: 5. Sequenced input: blood. This rearrangement joins TRBV5-1 to TRBJ2-3; 8 bases map to TRBD2. The TCR was taken from a man between 18 and 35 years old in good health. CDR3 residues: CASSTPSGTDTQYF. CDR3 DNA sequence: TGCGCCAGCAGTACGCCTAGCGGGACAGATACGCAGTATTTT.